This TCR beta chain was captured in a study of cytomegalovirus exposure and HLA in healthy donors. The CDR3 is 13 residues long. The V and J ends lost 0 bases and 3 bases respectively, with 6 bases between them. The germline gives CDR1 MNHEY, CDR2 SVGAGI. PCR employed 60 Vbeta and 13 Jbeta primers. Method: immunoSEQ multiplex PCR; TCRdb's copy keeps in-frame clones and lacks some. The sample contains 100,000 or so clones, approximately 83% of which appear only once. Input material: PBMCs. This sequence originates from a young man in good health and CMV-seronegative. The chain combines TRBV6-5 with TRBJ2-7; a possible D gene is TRBD2 (5 bases). The CDR3 sequence: CASSYSEDYEQYF. The CDR3 bases are TGTGCCAGCAGTTACTCGGAGGACTACGAGCAGTACTTC.